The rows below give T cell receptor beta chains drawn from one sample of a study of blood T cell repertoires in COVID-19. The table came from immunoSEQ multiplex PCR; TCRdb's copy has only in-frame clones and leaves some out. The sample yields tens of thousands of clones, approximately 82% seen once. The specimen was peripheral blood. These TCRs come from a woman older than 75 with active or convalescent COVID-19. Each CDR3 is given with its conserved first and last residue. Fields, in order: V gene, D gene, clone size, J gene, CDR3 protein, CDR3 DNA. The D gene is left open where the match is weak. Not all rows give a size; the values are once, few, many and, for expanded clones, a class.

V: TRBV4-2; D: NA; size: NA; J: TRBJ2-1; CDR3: CASSQVWGGGGMGSYNEQFF; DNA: TGTGCCAGCAGCCAAGTCTGGGGCGGTGGCGGGATGGGATCCTACAATGAGCAGTTCTTC
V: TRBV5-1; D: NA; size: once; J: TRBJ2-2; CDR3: CASRGGPNTGELFF; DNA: TGCGCCAGCAGGGGGGGACCGAACACCGGGGAGCTGTTTTTT
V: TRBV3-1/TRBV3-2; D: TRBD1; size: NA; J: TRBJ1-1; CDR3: CASSQDLVGQTAFF; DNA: TGTGCCAGCAGCCAAGATTTAGTGGGACAGACAGCTTTCTTT
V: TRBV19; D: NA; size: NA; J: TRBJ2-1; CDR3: CASSLYNEQFF; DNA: TGTGCCAGTAGTCTATACAATGAGCAGTTCTTC
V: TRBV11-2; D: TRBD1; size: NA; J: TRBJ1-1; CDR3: CASSLASPMTGGDTEAFF; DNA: TGTGCCAGCAGCTTAGCCTCCCCAATGACAGGGGGAGACACTGAAGCTTTCTTT
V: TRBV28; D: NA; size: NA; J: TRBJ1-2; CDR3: CAVCTISDYGYTF; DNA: TGTGCCGTGTGCACGATATCGGACTATGGCTACACCTTC
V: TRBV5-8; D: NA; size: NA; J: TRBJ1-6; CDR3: CASSWTGSPLHF; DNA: TGTGCCAGCAGCTGGACGGGGTCACCCCTCCACTTT
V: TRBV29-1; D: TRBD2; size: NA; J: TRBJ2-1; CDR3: CSVGLAGGLVEQFF; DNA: TGCAGCGTCGGACTAGCGGGAGGGCTGGTCGAGCAGTTCTTC
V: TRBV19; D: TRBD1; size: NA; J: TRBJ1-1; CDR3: CASRIGQGLGTEAFF; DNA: TGTGCCAGTAGAATCGGACAGGGCTTAGGAACTGAAGCTTTCTTT
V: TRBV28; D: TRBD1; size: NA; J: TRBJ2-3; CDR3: CASSDPGQGSDTQYF; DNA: TGTGCCAGCAGTGACCCGGGACAGGGATCAGATACGCAGTATTTT
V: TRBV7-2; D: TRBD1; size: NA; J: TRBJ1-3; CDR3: CASSFPTGQGVGNTIYF; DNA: TGTGCCAGCAGCTTTCCGACCGGACAGGGTGTTGGAAACACCATATATTTT
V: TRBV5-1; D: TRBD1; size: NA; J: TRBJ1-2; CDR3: CASSHGTGGSGYTF; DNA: TGCGCCAGCAGCCACGGGACAGGGGGAAGTGGCTACACCTTC
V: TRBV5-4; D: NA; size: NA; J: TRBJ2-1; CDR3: CASSLYQGSYNEQFF; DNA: TGTGCCAGCAGCTTGTATCAGGGGTCCTACAATGAGCAGTTCTTC
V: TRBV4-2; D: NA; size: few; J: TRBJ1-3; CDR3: CASSQTDYSGNTIYF; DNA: TGTGCCAGCAGCCAGACGGACTACTCTGGAAACACCATATATTTT
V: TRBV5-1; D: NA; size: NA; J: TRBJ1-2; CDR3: CASSLEGAGAINYGYTF; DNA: TGCGCCAGCAGCTTGGAAGGGGCGGGGGCCATTAACTATGGCTACACCTTC
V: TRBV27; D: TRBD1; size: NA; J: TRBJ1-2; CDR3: CASSYGTGALYGYTF; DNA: TGTGCCAGCAGTTACGGGACAGGAGCCCTATACGGCTACACCTTC
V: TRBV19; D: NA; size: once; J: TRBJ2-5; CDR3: CASRGFGGGGTQYF; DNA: TGTGCCAGTAGAGGGTTCGGGGGTGGAGGGACCCAGTACTTC
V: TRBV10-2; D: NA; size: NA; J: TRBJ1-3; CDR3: CASRFGGSGNTIYF; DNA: TGCGCCAGCAGGTTTGGAGGGTCTGGAAACACCATATATTTT
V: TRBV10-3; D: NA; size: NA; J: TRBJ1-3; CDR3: CAIRGGSGNTIYF; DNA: TGTGCCATCAGGGGAGGGTCTGGAAACACCATATATTTT
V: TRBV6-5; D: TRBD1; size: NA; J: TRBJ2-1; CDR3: CASSRDSDSYNEQFF; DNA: TGTGCCAGCAGCCGGGACAGTGATTCATACAATGAGCAGTTCTTC
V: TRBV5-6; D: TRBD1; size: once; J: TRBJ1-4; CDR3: CASSRTGGMNEKLFF; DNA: TGTGCCAGCAGCCGGACAGGGGGCATGAATGAAAAACTGTTTTTT
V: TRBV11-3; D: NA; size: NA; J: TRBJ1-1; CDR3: CASSLTEGTEAFF; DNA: TGTGCCAGCAGCTTAACTGAGGGAACTGAAGCTTTCTTT
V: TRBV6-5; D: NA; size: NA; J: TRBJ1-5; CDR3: CASSYDRFQPQHF; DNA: TGTGCCAGCAGTTACGATCGGTTCCAGCCCCAGCATTTT
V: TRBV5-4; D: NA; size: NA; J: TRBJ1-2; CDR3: CASSIGQKDSGYTF; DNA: TGTGCCAGCAGCATCGGACAGAAAGACAGTGGCTACACCTTC
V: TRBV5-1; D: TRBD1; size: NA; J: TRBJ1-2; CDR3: CASSSTGHHGYTF; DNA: TGCGCCAGCAGCTCGACAGGGCACCATGGCTACACCTTC
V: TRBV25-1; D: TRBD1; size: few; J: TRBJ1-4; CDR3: CASSGRDSLNEKLFF; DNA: TGTGCCAGCAGTGGCCGGGACAGCCTTAATGAAAAACTGTTTTTT
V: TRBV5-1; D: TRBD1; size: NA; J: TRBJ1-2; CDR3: CASSLAPPQTGGSDGYTF; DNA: TGCGCCAGCAGCTTGGCCCCCCCGCAGACAGGGGGCTCGGATGGCTACACCTTC
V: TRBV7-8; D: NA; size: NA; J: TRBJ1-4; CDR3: CASSLDSGFREKLFF; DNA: TGTGCCAGCAGCTTAGATTCAGGGTTCCGTGAAAAACTGTTTTTT
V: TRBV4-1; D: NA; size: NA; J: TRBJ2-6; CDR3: CASSQDLRIGANVLTF; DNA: TGCGCCAGCAGCCAAGATTTGCGGATAGGGGCCAACGTCCTGACTTTC
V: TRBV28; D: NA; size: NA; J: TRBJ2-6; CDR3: CASSFVVSGANVLTF; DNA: TGTGCCAGCAGTTTCGTAGTCTCTGGGGCCAACGTCCTGACTTTC
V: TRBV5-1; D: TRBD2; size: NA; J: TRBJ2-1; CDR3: CASSLEGLAGREQFF; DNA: TGCGCCAGCAGCTTGGAGGGACTAGCGGGGCGAGAGCAGTTCTTC
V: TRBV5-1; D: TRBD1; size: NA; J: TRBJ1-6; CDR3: CASSDRQGSRNSPLHF; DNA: TGCGCCAGCAGCGACAGACAGGGGTCACGGAATTCACCCCTCCACTTT
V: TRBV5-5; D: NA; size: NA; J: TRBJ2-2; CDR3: CASSLLAAGDIGELFF; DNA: TGTGCCAGCAGCTTATTAGCGGCTGGTGATATCGGGGAGCTGTTTTTT
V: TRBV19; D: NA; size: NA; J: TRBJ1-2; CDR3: CASTESRGYKGYTF; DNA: TGTGCCAGTACCGAGTCGCGAGGATACAAGGGCTACACCTTC
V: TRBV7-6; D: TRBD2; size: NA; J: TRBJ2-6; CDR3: CASSLGGGFSGANVLTF; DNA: TGTGCCAGCAGCTTAGGCGGGGGGTTCTCTGGGGCCAACGTCCTGACTTTC
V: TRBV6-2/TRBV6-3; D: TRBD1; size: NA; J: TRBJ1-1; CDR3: CASSRTGGRGTEAFF; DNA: TGTGCCAGCAGTAGGACAGGGGGAAGGGGCACTGAAGCTTTCTTT
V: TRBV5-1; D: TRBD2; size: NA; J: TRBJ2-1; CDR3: CASSLEGTSGSSYNEQFF; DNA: TGCGCCAGCAGCTTGGAGGGGACTAGCGGGAGCTCCTACAATGAGCAGTTCTTC
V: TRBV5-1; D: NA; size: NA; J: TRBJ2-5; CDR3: CASSLGSEWETQYF; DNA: TGCGCCAGCAGCTTGGGTAGCGAGTGGGAGACCCAGTACTTC
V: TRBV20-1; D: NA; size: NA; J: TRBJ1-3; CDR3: CSASRGFGGNTIYF; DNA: TGCAGTGCTAGTAGGGGGTTCGGTGGAAACACCATATATTTT
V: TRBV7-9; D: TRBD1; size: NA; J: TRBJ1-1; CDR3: CASSLDRGATEAFF; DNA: TGTGCCAGCAGCTTGGACAGGGGGGCCACTGAAGCTTTCTTT
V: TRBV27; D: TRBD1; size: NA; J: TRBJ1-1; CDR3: CASSFRGRTNTEAFF; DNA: TGTGCCAGCAGTTTTAGGGGGCGGACGAACACTGAAGCTTTCTTT
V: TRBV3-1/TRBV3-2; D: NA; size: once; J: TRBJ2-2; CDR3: CASSPGQNTGELFF; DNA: TGTGCCAGCAGCCCGGGACAGAACACCGGGGAGCTGTTTTTT
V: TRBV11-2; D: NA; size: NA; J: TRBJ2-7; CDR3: CASSFQRTSGSYQYF; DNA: TGTGCCAGCAGCTTCCAACGAACGTCGGGGTCCTACCAGTACTTC
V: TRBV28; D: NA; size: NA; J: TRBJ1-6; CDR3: CASSSGLSNSPLHF; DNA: TGTGCCAGCAGTTCGGGACTCTCCAATTCACCCCTCCACTTT
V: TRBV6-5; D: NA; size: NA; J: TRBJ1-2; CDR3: CASSYGSGSNYGYTF; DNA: TGTGCCAGCAGTTACGGATCGGGATCCAACTATGGCTACACCTTC